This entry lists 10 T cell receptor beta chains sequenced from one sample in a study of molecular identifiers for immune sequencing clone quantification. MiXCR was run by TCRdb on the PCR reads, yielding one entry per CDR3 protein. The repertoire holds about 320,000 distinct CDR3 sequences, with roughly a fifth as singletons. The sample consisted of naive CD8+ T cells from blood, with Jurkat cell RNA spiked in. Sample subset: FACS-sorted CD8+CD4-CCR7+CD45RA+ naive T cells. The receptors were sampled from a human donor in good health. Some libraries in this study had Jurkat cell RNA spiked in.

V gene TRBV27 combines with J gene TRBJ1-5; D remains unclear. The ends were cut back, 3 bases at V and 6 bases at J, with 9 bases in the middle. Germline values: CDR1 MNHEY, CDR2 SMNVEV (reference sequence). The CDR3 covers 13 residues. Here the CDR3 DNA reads TGTGCCAGCAGTTTCGGAGCGTGTCAGCCCCAGCATTTT. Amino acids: CASSFGACQPQHF.

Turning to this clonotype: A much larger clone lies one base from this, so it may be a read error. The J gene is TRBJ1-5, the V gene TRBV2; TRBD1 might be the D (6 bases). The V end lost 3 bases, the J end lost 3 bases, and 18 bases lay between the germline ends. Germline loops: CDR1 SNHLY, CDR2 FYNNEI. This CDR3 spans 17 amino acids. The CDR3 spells CASSDRTVGQDNQPQHF. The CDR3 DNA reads TGTGCCAGCAGTGATAGGACAGTGGGTCAGGACAATCAGCCCCAGCATTTT.

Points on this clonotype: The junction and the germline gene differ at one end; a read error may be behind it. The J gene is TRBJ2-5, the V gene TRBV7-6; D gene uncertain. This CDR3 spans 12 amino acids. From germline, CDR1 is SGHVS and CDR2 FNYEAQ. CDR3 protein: CASSVSSVTRYF. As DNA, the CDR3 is TGTGCCAGCAGCGTGAGCAGTGTGACCCGGTACTTC.

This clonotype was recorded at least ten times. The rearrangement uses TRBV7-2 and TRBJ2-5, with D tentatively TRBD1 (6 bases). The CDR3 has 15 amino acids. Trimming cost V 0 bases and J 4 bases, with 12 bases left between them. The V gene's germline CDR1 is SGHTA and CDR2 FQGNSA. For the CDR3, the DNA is TGTGCCAGCAGCTTAGCAGGGGGTTGGGGAGAGACCCAGTACTTC. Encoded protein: CASSLAGGWGETQYF.

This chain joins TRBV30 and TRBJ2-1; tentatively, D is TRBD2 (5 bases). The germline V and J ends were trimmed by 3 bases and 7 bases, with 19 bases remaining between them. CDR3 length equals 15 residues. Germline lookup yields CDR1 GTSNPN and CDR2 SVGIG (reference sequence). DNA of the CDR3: TGTGCCTGGAGAGACCCCCGGTTAGGCGGGAATGAGCAGTTCTTC. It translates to CAWRDPRLGGNEQFF.

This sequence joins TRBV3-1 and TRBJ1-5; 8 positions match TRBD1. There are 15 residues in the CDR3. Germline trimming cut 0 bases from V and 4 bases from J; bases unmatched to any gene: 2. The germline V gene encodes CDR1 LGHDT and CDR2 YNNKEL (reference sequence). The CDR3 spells CASSQDWTGNQPQHF. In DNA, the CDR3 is TGTGCCAGCAGCCAAGATTGGACAGGGAATCAGCCCCAGCATTTT.

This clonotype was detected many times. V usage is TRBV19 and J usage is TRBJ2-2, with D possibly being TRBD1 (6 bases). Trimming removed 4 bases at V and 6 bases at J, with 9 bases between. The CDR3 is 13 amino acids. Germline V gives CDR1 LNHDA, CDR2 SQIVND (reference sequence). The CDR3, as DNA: TGTGCCAGTAGTAAAGCAGGGGCCGGGGAGCTGTTTTTT. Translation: CASSKAGAGELFF.

The CDR3 DNA is TGTGCCTGGAGTGTATTCGCGCTAGCGGCCACAGATACGCAGTATTTT. Its translation is CAWSVFALAATDTQYF. The chain combines TRBV30 with TRBJ2-3; 7 nucleotides align to TRBD2. The trim removed 0 bases at V and 2 bases at J, leaving 8 bases unmatched. CDR1 is GTSNPN and CDR2 is SVGIG in the germline V gene (reference sequence). The CDR3 is 16 amino acids.

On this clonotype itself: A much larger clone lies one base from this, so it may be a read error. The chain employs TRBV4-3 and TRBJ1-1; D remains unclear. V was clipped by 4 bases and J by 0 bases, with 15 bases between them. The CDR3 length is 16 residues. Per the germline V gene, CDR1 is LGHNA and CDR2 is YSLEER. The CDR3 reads CASSLDRAEMNTEAFF. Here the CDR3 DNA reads TGCGCCAGCAGCCTCGACCGGGCCGAGATGAACACTGAAGCTTTCTTT.

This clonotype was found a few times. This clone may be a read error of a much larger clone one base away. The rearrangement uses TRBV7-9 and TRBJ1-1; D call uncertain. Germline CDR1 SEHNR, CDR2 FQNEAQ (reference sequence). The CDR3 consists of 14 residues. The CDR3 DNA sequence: TGTGCCAGCGGCTTGAATCTCATGAACACTGAAGCTTTCTTT. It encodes CASGLNLMNTEAFF.